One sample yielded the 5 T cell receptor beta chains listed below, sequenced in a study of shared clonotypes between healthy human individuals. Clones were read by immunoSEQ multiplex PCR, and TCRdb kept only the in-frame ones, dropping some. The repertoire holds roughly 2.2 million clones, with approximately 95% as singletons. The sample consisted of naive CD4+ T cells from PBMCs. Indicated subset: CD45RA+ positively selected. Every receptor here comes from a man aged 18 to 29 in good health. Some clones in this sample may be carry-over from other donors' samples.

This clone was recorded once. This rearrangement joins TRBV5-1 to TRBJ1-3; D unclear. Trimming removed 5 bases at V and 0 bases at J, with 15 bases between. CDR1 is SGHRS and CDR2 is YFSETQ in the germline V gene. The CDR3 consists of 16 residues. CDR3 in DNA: TGCGCCAGCAGGTGGGGTTCTCCGAGCTCTGGAAACACCATATATTTT. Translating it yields CASRWGSPSSGNTIYF. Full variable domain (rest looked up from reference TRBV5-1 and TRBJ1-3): KAGVTQTPRYLIKTRGQQVTLSCSPISGHRSVSWYQQTPGQGLQFLFEYFSETQRNKGNFPGRFSGRQFSNSRSEMNVSTLELGDSALYLCASRWGSPSSGNTIYFGEGSWLTVV.

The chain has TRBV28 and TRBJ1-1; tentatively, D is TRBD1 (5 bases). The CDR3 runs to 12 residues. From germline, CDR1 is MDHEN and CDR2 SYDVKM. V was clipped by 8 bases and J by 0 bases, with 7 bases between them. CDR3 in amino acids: CASLGVNTEAFF. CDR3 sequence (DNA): TGTGCCAGCTTGGGGGTGAACACTGAAGCTTTCTTT. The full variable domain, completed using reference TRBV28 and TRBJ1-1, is DVKVTQSSRYLVKRTGEKVFLECVQDMDHENMFWYRQDPGLGLRLIYFSYDVKMKEKGDIPEGYSVSREKKERFSLILESASTNQTSMYLCASLGVNTEAFFGQGTRLTVV.

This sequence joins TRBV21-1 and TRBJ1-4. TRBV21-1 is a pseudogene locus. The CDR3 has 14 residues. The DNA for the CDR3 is TGTGCCAGCAGCAAAACGGGGACTAATGAAAAACTGTTTTTT. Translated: CASSKTGTNEKLFF.

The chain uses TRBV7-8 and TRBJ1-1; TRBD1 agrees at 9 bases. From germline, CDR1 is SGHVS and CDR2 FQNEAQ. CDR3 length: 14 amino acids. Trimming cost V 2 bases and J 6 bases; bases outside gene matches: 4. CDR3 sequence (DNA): TGTGCCAGCAGCTTAAAAGGACAGGGGTCTGAAGCTTTCTTT. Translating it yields CASSLKGQGSEAFF.

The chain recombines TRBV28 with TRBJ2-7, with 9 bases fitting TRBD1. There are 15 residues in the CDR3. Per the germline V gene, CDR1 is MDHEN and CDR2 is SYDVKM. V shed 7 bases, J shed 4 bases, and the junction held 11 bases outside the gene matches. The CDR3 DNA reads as TGTGCCAGCAAACAACCCGGGACAGGGTTATACGAGCAGTACTTC. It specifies CASKQPGTGLYEQYF.